This is a list of T cell receptor beta chains from one sample in a study of T cell responses to AZD1222 COVID-19 vaccine. Assay: immunoSEQ multiplex PCR; the TCRdb copy retains only in-frame clones and omits some. Among 130,000 to 150,000 clones listed, about nine tenths were seen once. Sequencing used peripheral blood, obtained on day 0 of AZD1222 vaccination. The receptors originated from an adult in good health. The CDR3 runs from the conserved cysteine through the conserved F or W. A D gene is named only where the DNA matches it firmly. The size field is filled for only some rows; it gives once, few, many or a size class.

j_gene | len | abundance | d_gene | v_gene | CDR3aa | CDR3nt
TRBJ2-3 | 16 | - | TRBD2 | TRBV7-3 | CASSYTRTSGGNTQYF | TGTGCCAGCAGCTACACCCGGACTAGCGGGGGAAATACGCAGTATTTT
TRBJ2-3 | 15 | once | - | TRBV4-1 | CASSQDYLQGDTQYF | TGCGCCAGCAGCCAAGATTATCTCCAAGGAGATACGCAGTATTTT
TRBJ1-6 | 15 | - | - | TRBV7-2 | CASTEQGSYNSPLHF | TGTGCCAGCACAGAACAGGGCTCCTATAATTCACCCCTCCACTTT
TRBJ1-2 | 13 | few | - | TRBV20-1 | CSAGGSGERGYTF | TGCAGTGCTGGTGGGTCCGGGGAGCGGGGCTACACCTTC
TRBJ2-7 | 16 | - | TRBD2 | TRBV5-4 | CASSFGGRSQSYEQYF | TGTGCCAGCAGTTTCGGGGGGAGGTCTCAATCCTACGAGCAGTACTTC
TRBJ1-2 | 15 | - | TRBD1 | TRBV5-5 | CASSLSGTGTYGYTF | TGTGCCAGCAGCTTGTCCGGGACAGGGACCTATGGCTACACCTTC
TRBJ1-1 | 15 | - | - | TRBV4-1 | CASSQSVAMNTEAFF | TGCGCCAGCAGCCAGTCTGTTGCAATGAACACTGAAGCTTTCTTT
TRBJ2-2 | 16 | - | - | TRBV5-1 | CASSLRAGSQSGELFF | TGCGCCAGCAGCTTGAGGGCGGGGTCCCAGAGCGGGGAGCTGTTTTTT
TRBJ2-3 | 14 | once | TRBD2 | TRBV6-5 | CASSPRGDGDTQYF | TGTGCCAGCAGTCCCCGGGGGGACGGAGATACGCAGTATTTT
TRBJ2-5 | 13 | once | - | TRBV2 | CASSEGFQETQYF | TGTGCCAGCAGTGAGGGATTCCAAGAGACCCAGTACTTC
TRBJ1-2 | 15 | few | - | TRBV5-6 | CASSLETGYIYGYTF | TGTGCCAGCAGCTTGGAGACAGGCTACATTTATGGCTACACCTTC